This T cell receptor beta chain is from a study of vaccination and CD4 T cells after COVID-19. Overall study: The post-vaccine samples came a median roughly 70 days after dose two (range 14 to 241). The stimulating agents, overlapping spike peptides, came from SARS-CoV-2, HCoV-NL63, HCoV-OC43 and HCoV-229E. Control cultures received a CEFX pool, an HIV-1 Nef pool, or no peptide.

Cultured CD4+ T-cell DNA underwent Oncomine TCR Beta short-read sequencing. TCRdb re-analysed the PCR reads in MiXCR, keeping a single row per CDR3 protein. The table lists 16,000 or so distinct CDR3 sequences, about two fifths of them singletons. Study observations and caveats: SARS-CoV-2-reactive clonotypes rose nonsignificantly, with the median going from approximately 21 to 38.

In the case of this clonotype: Its antigen is not known.

Described treatment: roughly 10-day PBMC culture with coronavirus spike peptide pools or control peptides (ViraFEST assay). This CDR3 has 12 residues. Per germline, CDR1 KGHDR and CDR2 SFDVKD. V lost 5 bases and J 1 base, leaving 3 bases between the germline ends. V and J are TRBV24-1 and TRBJ2-3; D not resolved. Sequenced here: CD4+ T cells from blood, cultured in vitro, sampled after SARS-CoV-2 vaccination. This TCR was recovered from a human donor who had recovered from COVID-19. Here the CDR3 DNA reads TGTGCCACCAGTGGTGGCACAGATACGCAGTATTTT. It codes for CATSGGTDTQYF.